This entry concerns a single TCR beta chain. Its antigen is currently unknown. The data are from a study of vaccination and CD4 T cells after COVID-19. Cultured CD4+ T cell DNA underwent sequencing with the Oncomine TCR Beta short-read assay. Cultured CD4+ T cells were the source of extracted genomic DNA. TCRdb re-called the PCR reads through MiXCR, storing one row per CDR3 protein. The sample contains 10,000 to 15,000 distinct CDR3 sequences, roughly 44% of which appear only once. Germline CDR1 and CDR2: MDHEN and SYDVKM. V was cut by 8 bases and J by 1 base, with 16 bases left in between. CDR3 length equals 15 residues. Treatment of the sample: approximately nine-day PBMC culture with coronavirus spike peptide pools or control peptides (ViraFEST assay).

The chain couples TRBV28 to TRBJ2-3; D perhaps matches TRBD2 (6 bases). This receptor was taken from a human donor who had recovered from COVID-19. Input material: CD4+ T cells from blood, cultured in vitro. CDR3 nucleotide sequence: TGTGCCAGCCTGGGGACTCCGGGGGGCACAGATACGCAGTATTTT. This gives the protein CASLGTPGGTDTQYF.